This T cell receptor beta chain was observed in a study of Ad26.COV2.S vaccination and SARS-CoV-2 variants. Overall study: Administration of Ad26.COV2.S was intramuscular, either once or twice 56 days apart.

The data were produced by immunoSEQ multiplex PCR, yet TCRdb's version contains in-frame clones alone and is incomplete. This sample has about 480,000 clones, with roughly 85% found just once. V lost 0 bases to trimming and J lost 2 bases, with 19 bases between them. CDR1 and CDR2 from the germline V gene are PRHDT and FYEKMQ (reference sequence). There are 18 residues in the CDR3. Treatment given: roughly 20 received Ad26.COV2.S at low or high dose, single or two shots; roughly five received placebo; per-sample allocation not given. At day 63 after the first vaccine or placebo injection, samples were drawn. What was given as vaccine was an Ad26 vector encoding Wuhan-strain SARS-CoV-2 spike.

The source was peripheral blood, collected in a trial of Ad26.COV2.S vaccine versus placebo. This receptor was obtained from a person aged 18-60 years who received the Ad26.COV2.S COVID-19 vaccine or a placebo. The V and J genes are TRBV13 and TRBJ1-2; D may be TRBD1 (5 bases). DNA for the CDR3: TGTGCCAGCAGCTTAGGTCCCGGGACGCTCCAAGAAAACTATGGCTACACCTTC. It encodes CASSLGPGTLQENYGYTF.